These 22 T cell receptor beta chains came from one sample sequenced in a study of CD8 T cells in ankylosing spondylitis. TCRdb re-called the 5' RACE reads with MiXCR, one entry per CDR3 protein. This sample has around 150,000 distinct CDR3 sequences; approximately 10% occur once, and the top ten carry around 4.3%. Input material: blood, either unsorted or a sorted T cell fraction (not recorded which). The receptors stem from a female donor with ankylosing spondylitis or in good health (not recorded which).

This clonotype was seen many times. The chain recombines TRBV13 with TRBJ2-2; D is uncertain. The CDR3 spans 14 residues. The V gene lost 5 bases and the J gene lost 7 bases, with 14 bases spanning the gap. Germline V gene sequence: CDR1 PRHDT, CDR2 FYEKMQ (reference sequence). DNA for the CDR3: TGTGCCAGCAGCAACCTGAGGATCGGCGGGGAGCTGTTTTTT. Protein sequence: CASSNLRIGGELFF.

In its sample, this clonotype was seen a few times. The V and J genes are TRBV20-1 and TRBJ2-2, with D maybe TRBD2 (5 bases). V lost 3 bases and J 1 base, leaving 6 bases between the germline ends. Looked up from germline, CDR1 is DFQATT and CDR2 is SNEGSKA (reference sequence). The CDR3 has 13 residues. The CDR3 spells CSASSENTGELFF. CDR3 nucleotide sequence: TGCAGTGCTAGTAGCGAGAACACCGGGGAGCTGTTTTTT.

At least ten counts were recorded for this clonotype. The chain is built from TRBV28 and TRBJ2-7; D ambiguous. Trimming shortened V by 2 bases and J by 2 bases, and 10 bases separated the two germline ends. CDR3 length: 14 residues. Per the germline V gene, CDR1 is MDHEN and CDR2 is SYDVKM. The CDR3 bases are TGTGCCAGCAGTTTACGGCCGAGCACCTACGAGCAGTACTTC. This sequence encodes CASSLRPSTYEQYF.

This clonotype was seen many times. The chain combines TRBV3-1 with TRBJ2-1; perhaps TRBD1 as D (5 bases). V was cut by 8 bases and J by 4 bases, with 24 bases left in between. Germline V gene data show CDR1 as LGHDT and CDR2 as YNNKEL (reference sequence). The CDR3 totals 17 residues. CDR3 residues: CASGETAGYSIYNEQFF. The CDR3 DNA sequence: TGTGCCAGCGGAGAGACGGCAGGGTATTCCATATACAATGAGCAGTTCTTC.

This clonotype appeared many times. The rearrangement uses TRBV20-1 and TRBJ2-7; D not resolved. Trimming cost V 3 bases and J 2 bases, with 14 bases left between them. Germline V gives CDR1 DFQATT, CDR2 SNEGSKA (reference sequence). The CDR3 covers 14 residues. CDR3 residues: CSARPALTAYEQYF. The CDR3 DNA reads as TGCAGTGCTAGGCCCGCCTTGACCGCCTACGAGCAGTACTTC.

This clonotype was seen at least ten times. The chain combines TRBV27 with TRBJ2-7, with D perhaps matching TRBD2 (6 bases). Germline V lookup: CDR1 MNHEY, CDR2 SMNVEV (reference sequence). V lost 5 bases to trimming and J lost 0 bases, with 11 bases between them. This CDR3 spans 14 amino acids. This CDR3 is CASSRDLNSYEQYF. DNA of the CDR3: TGTGCCAGCAGTCGGGACTTAAACTCCTACGAGCAGTACTTC.

The chain couples TRBV12-3 or TRBV12-4 to TRBJ1-6; D gene unclear. Between the trimmed V and J ends, which lost 6 bases and 7 bases, there was a span of 7 bases. The CDR3 has 12 residues. CDR3 coding DNA: TGTGCCAGCAGGATGAGGAATTCACCCCTCCACTTT. This encodes CASRMRNSPLHF.

This clonotype was recorded many times. The chain links TRBV6-5 to TRBJ2-5, with D perhaps TRBD1 (5 bases). Trimming took 4 bases from V and 3 from J, leaving 18 bases between them. Germline V CDR1 and CDR2: MNHEY, SVGAGI. The CDR3 contains 16 residues. For the CDR3, the DNA is TGTGCCAGCAGTTTAGGAATTAAGGGGATAGAAGAGACCCAGTACTTC. Translated: CASSLGIKGIEETQYF.

The chain uses TRBV5-1 and TRBJ2-7, with 12 bases that match TRBD1. The CDR3 spans 14 residues. The J segment lost 7 bases and the V segment lost 3 bases, leaving 5 bases of the junction unmatched. CDR1 and CDR2 (germline): SGHRS, YFSETQ. For the CDR3, the DNA is TGCGCCAGCAGCTACCGGGACAGGGGGCGAGAGCAGTACTTC. Translated, it gives CASSYRDRGREQYF.

V usage is TRBV19 and J usage is TRBJ1-5; D ambiguous. Germline V gene data show CDR1 as LNHDA and CDR2 as SQIVND (reference sequence). Trimming left V 7 bases short and J 2 bases short, with 18 bases between. The CDR3 contains 16 residues. The CDR3 nucleotides are TGTGCCAGTACCCTTAGAGGAGGGTTGGGCAATCAGCCCCAGCATTTT. Translating gives CASTLRGGLGNQPQHF.

This clonotype has a count of ten or more. V usage is TRBV10-1 and J usage is TRBJ2-7; perhaps TRBD2 as D (6 bases). CDR1 is WNHNN, CDR2 SYGVQD, per germline (reference sequence). Trimming took off 4 bases at V and 7 bases at J, with 20 bases between the two ends. CDR3 length: 15 amino acids. CDR3 loop: CASSGGGLGDEEQYF. CDR3 DNA sequence: TGCGCCAGCAGTGGAGGAGGGTTAGGAGATGAGGAGCAGTACTTC.

The chain uses TRBV10-3 and TRBJ2-2; D unresolved. The CDR3 has 16 amino acids. From germline, CDR1 is ENHRY and CDR2 SYGVKD. The germline V and J ends were trimmed by 2 bases and 4 bases, with 14 bases remaining between them. Here the CDR3 DNA reads TGTGCCATCAGTGAGGTGGCGGCTATGGGCACCGGGGAGCTGTTTTTT. This gives the protein CAISEVAAMGTGELFF.

There are a few counts of this clonotype. The genes are TRBV7-2 and TRBJ1-5; no definite D call. The CDR3 contains 13 residues. With 5 bases removed from V and 3 bases from J, the gap between germline ends came to 8 bases. CDR1 SGHTA and CDR2 FQGNSA come from the germline V gene. Here the CDR3 reads CASSGRHNQPQHF. For the CDR3, the DNA is TGTGCCAGCAGCGGCAGGCACAATCAGCCCCAGCATTTT.

This clonotype was counted many times. The rearrangement joins TRBV7-9 to TRBJ2-3; 8 positions agree with TRBD2. Germline CDR1 reads SEHNR; CDR2 reads FQNEAQ (reference sequence). The CDR3 loop spans 12 amino acids. V lost 9 bases and J lost 8; bases outside the gene matches: 7. CDR3 sequence reads: CASAAGVGTQYF. The CDR3 coding sequence is TGTGCCAGTGCAGCGGGAGTAGGTACGCAGTATTTT.

This clonotype was counted ten times or more. The chain links TRBV23-1 to TRBJ2-2, with D maybe TRBD1 (6 bases). TRBV23-1 belongs to the ORF category, with a function that is uncertain. This CDR3 region has 14 residues. With 3 bases removed from V and 3 bases from J, the gap between germline ends came to 8 bases. CDR3 nucleotide sequence: TGCGCCAGCAGTCAGGCAGGGGACACCGGGGAGCTGTTTTTT. Residues: CASSQAGDTGELFF.

The sample holds many counts of this clonotype. The chain combines TRBV5-1 with TRBJ2-2, with D hard to call. V was cut by 3 bases and J by 0 bases, with 9 bases left in between. The V gene's germline CDR1 is SGHRS and CDR2 YFSETQ. The CDR3 covers 15 residues. CDR3 protein: CASSSQGANTGELFF. CDR3 sequence (DNA): TGCGCCAGCAGCTCTCAAGGCGCGAACACCGGGGAGCTGTTTTTT.

This clonotype was counted many times. The J gene is TRBJ2-2, the V gene TRBV27, with 9 bases identical to TRBD1. The CDR3 covers 15 residues. Per germline, CDR1 MNHEY and CDR2 SMNVEV (reference sequence). V dropped 5 bases and J dropped 4; count of bases not matched to a gene: 5. The CDR3 bases are TGTGCCAGCAGTGGACAGGGGTACCCCACCGGGGAGCTGTTTTTT. It specifies CASSGQGYPTGELFF.

At least ten counts were recorded for this clonotype. V usage is TRBV20-1 and J usage is TRBJ1-1; 7 bases align to TRBD1. After removal of 7 bases from V and 6 bases from J, the junction contained 23 bases not matched to a gene. This CDR3 spans 17 amino acids. The V gene's germline CDR1 is DFQATT and CDR2 SNEGSKA (reference sequence). The CDR3 nucleotides are TGCAGTGTGGAGGGGGCGAGTGCCCTTGAACGGAAGGCTGAAGCTTTCTTT. This sequence encodes CSVEGASALERKAEAFF.

This clonotype came up many times. The chain links TRBV25-1 to TRBJ2-2; possible D gene TRBD1, 5 bases. V dropped 2 bases and J dropped 5 bases, with 15 bases sitting between them. Looked up from germline, CDR1 is MGHDK and CDR2 is SYGVNS. The CDR3 is 16 residues long. CDR3 DNA: TGTGCCAGCAGTGAAGGACACTCAAGTTGGACCGGGGAGCTGTTTTTT. This translates into CASSEGHSSWTGELFF.

This clonotype has at least ten counts. This chain uses TRBV20-1 with TRBJ2-1; 10 positions agree with TRBD1. This CDR3 is 13 amino acids long. V lost 5 bases to trimming and J lost 7 bases; unmatched junction nucleotides: 5. CDR1 is DFQATT and CDR2 is SNEGSKA in the germline V gene (reference sequence). The CDR3 nucleotides are TGCAGTGCTCGTGGGACAGGGGTAAATGAGCAGTTCTTC. Its protein is CSARGTGVNEQFF.

This clonotype was counted ten times or more. The rearrangement joins TRBV12-3 or TRBV12-4 to TRBJ2-3; no reliable D call. CDR3 length equals 11 residues. V shed 6 bases and J shed 4 bases, with 5 bases lying between them. CDR3 residues: CASSSSDTQYF. The CDR3 DNA sequence: TGTGCCAGCAGCTCCTCAGATACGCAGTATTTT.

This sequence joins TRBV24-1 and TRBJ2-1; D not certain. V was clipped by 2 bases and J by 13 bases, with 11 bases between them. Per the germline V gene, CDR1 is KGHDR and CDR2 is SFDVKD. CDR3 size: 12 residues. The CDR3 here is CATSDSGLGQFF. The CDR3 region has the DNA TGTGCCACCAGTGATTCCGGCCTCGGACAGTTCTTC.